The 20 T cell receptor beta chains below come from one sample, sequenced in a study of type 1 regulatory T cells. TCRdb used MiXCR to reprocess the reads, holding one entry per CDR3 protein. The sample gives 15,000 or so distinct CDR3 sequences, roughly 15% of which show up once; roughly 15% is in the top ten. Antigens of these TCRs are unknown. The sequencing sample was made of cultured T cells, either the whole culture or a sorted T cell fraction (not recorded which). The source of these receptors is a human donor in good health.

The chain employs TRBV24-1 and TRBJ2-1, with D maybe TRBD2 (5 bases). The CDR3 runs to 15 residues. Germline V lookup: CDR1 KGHDR, CDR2 SFDVKD. V lost 4 bases and J lost 6, with 15 bases in between. CDR3 region: CATSETEVLLNEQFF. For the CDR3, the DNA is TGTGCCACCAGTGAGACGGAGGTCCTCCTCAATGAGCAGTTCTTC.

The genes are TRBV30 and TRBJ1-5, with 7 nucleotides matching TRBD1. After removal of 2 bases from V and 5 bases from J, the junction contained 3 bases not matched to a gene. The CDR3 runs to 13 residues. Germline assignment: CDR1 GTSNPN and CDR2 SVGIG (reference sequence). CDR3 sequence: CAWSRGPDQPQHF. CDR3 bases: TGTGCCTGGAGTAGGGGGCCAGATCAGCCCCAGCATTTT.

Ten or more counts support this clonotype. This chain joins TRBV6-1 and TRBJ1-2; TRBD1 might be the D (5 bases). The CDR3 has 14 amino acids. The V and J ends lost 4 bases and 8 bases respectively, with 17 bases between them. Germline V gene data show CDR1 as MNHNS and CDR2 as SASEGT. The CDR3 sequence: CASSGTLGTAGYTF. Here the CDR3 DNA reads TGTGCCAGCAGTGGCACTCTAGGGACCGCCGGCTACACCTTC.

CDR3 residues: CASSLGEINQPQHF. CDR3 bases: TGCGCCAGCAGCTTGGGGGAGATAAATCAGCCCCAGCATTTT. J is TRBJ1-5 and V is TRBV5-1; D is unclear. Germline lookup yields CDR1 SGHRS and CDR2 YFSETQ. The CDR3 has 14 amino acids. The ends were cut back, 0 bases at V and 4 bases at J, with 8 bases in the middle.

This clonotype was detected only a few times. The V gene is TRBV5-1, the J gene TRBJ2-7, with a weak D call TRBD1 (5 bases). The CDR3 is 14 residues long. Deletions cut 3 bases from V and 0 bases from J, with 10 bases between. Looked up from germline, CDR1 is SGHRS and CDR2 is YFSETQ. CDR3 in amino acids: CASSSQASSYEQYF. In nucleotides, the CDR3 is TGCGCCAGCAGCTCACAGGCTTCCTCCTACGAGCAGTACTTC.

This clonotype has ten or more counts. The genes are TRBV6-5 and TRBJ1-1; TRBD1 matches 10 bases. Germline V gene data show CDR1 as MNHEY and CDR2 as SVGAGI. CDR3 length: 14 residues. V dropped 7 bases and J dropped 3; count of bases not matched to a gene: 5. CDR3 coding DNA: TGTGCCAGCACAAGACAGGGGGCGGACACTGAAGCTTTCTTT. This encodes CASTRQGADTEAFF.

This clonotype was seen a few times. The chain combines TRBV5-1 with TRBJ2-2; D is ambiguous. This CDR3 is 13 amino acids long. Between the trimmed V and J ends, which lost 0 bases and 5 bases, there was a span of 5 bases. Per germline, CDR1 SGHRS and CDR2 YFSETQ. For the CDR3, the DNA is TGCGCCAGCAGCTTGGCAGATACCGGGGAGCTGTTTTTT. This gives the protein CASSLADTGELFF.

A remark on this clonotype: A read error is possible here, since a much larger clone lies one base away. CDR3 protein: CSAGISGTDTQYF. Here the CDR3 DNA reads TGCAGTGCTGGGATTAGCGGGACAGATACGCAGTATTTT. This chain connects TRBV20-1 to TRBJ2-3; 7 nucleotides match TRBD2. Germline assignment: CDR1 DFQATT and CDR2 SNEGSKA (reference sequence). Trimming cost V 5 bases and J 3 bases; bases outside gene matches: 5. The CDR3 runs to 13 residues.

Remarks on this clonotype: One junction end does not reproduce the germline sequence, and a read error may be involved. The V gene is TRBV7-7, the J gene TRBJ2-1; TRBD2 matches at 9 bases. The germline V gene encodes CDR1 SSHAT and CDR2 FNYEAQ (reference sequence). CDR3 length equals 16 residues. CDR3 DNA sequence: TGTGCTAGCAGCCCCGCGGGAGCGGGAGGTTACCATGAGCAGTTCTTC. Encoded protein: CASSPAGAGGYHEQFF.

This clonotype is medium-sized (0.01 to 0.1%) by share. This chain joins TRBV29-1 and TRBJ2-3; D perhaps matches TRBD2 (5 bases). Trimming took 3 bases from V and 4 from J, leaving 8 bases between them. Germline-derived CDR1 and CDR2 are SQVTM and ANQGSEA. The CDR3 consists of 12 residues. CDR3: CSVDRGSDTQYF. CDR3 nucleotides: TGCAGCGTTGATCGGGGATCAGATACGCAGTATTTT.

This clonotype is judged medium-sized (0.01 to 0.1%). The gene calls are TRBV25-1 and TRBJ2-1; D is perhaps TRBD2 (5 bases). CDR1 is MGHDK, CDR2 SYGVNS, per germline. This CDR3 is built from 16 residues. V lost 4 bases, J lost 8 bases, and 21 bases lay in between. CDR3 region: CASSGTEWTEAHEQFF. CDR3 DNA sequence: TGTGCCAGCAGTGGGACCGAGTGGACTGAGGCCCATGAGCAGTTCTTC.

This clonotype was found many times. The J gene is TRBJ2-5, the V gene TRBV9; D is tentatively TRBD1 or TRBD2 (6 bases each). Germline V lookup: CDR1 SGDLS, CDR2 YYNGEE. The V gene lost 3 bases and the J gene lost 5 bases, with 20 bases spanning the gap. The CDR3 contains 16 residues. CDR3 residues: CASSEQGGGVAETQYF. The CDR3 nucleotides are TGTGCCAGCAGCGAACAGGGTGGAGGGGTAGCGGAGACCCAGTACTTC.

This clonotype was seen ten or more times. The chain joins TRBV29-1 to TRBJ1-5, with D tentatively TRBD1 (5 bases). There are 13 residues in the CDR3. Germline CDR1 SQVTM, CDR2 ANQGSEA. The V gene lost 6 bases and the J gene lost 4 bases, with 13 bases spanning the gap. Written as DNA, the CDR3 is TGCAGCGTCGCCCAGGGAGGAAATCAGCCCCAGCATTTT. Its protein product is CSVAQGGNQPQHF.

This clonotype was picked up a small number of times. The J gene is TRBJ1-1, the V gene TRBV12-3 or TRBV12-4; perhaps TRBD1 as D (6 bases). The CDR3 extends over 15 amino acids. Trimming removed 5 bases at V and 1 base at J, with 14 bases between. In nucleotides, the CDR3 is TGTGCCAGCAGTAGGAGGGACATTTGGAACACTGAAGCTTTCTTT. It translates to CASSRRDIWNTEAFF.

Comment on this clonotype: A much larger clone differs from this one at a single base, so this may be a read error. The chain couples TRBV3-1 to TRBJ2-1; D unresolved. The germline CDR1 and CDR2 sequences are LGHDT and YNNKEL (reference sequence). CDR3 length equals 14 residues. Here the CDR3 reads CASSQARVSNKQFF. CDR3 coding DNA: TGTGCCAGCAGCCAGGCTCGTGTGAGCAATAAGCAGTTCTTC.

The V call is TRBV18, the J call TRBJ1-2; D call uncertain. The CDR3 runs to 12 residues. CDR1 and CDR2 from the germline V gene are KGHSH and LQKENI. V was clipped by 6 bases and J by 8 bases, with 13 bases between them. Here the CDR3 DNA reads TGTGCCAGCTCCCCTTCCTTGAGAGGCTACACCTTC. It yields the protein CASSPSLRGYTF.

Within the sample, this clonotype is medium-sized. V and J are TRBV4-3 and TRBJ2-3, with unresolved D. V was trimmed by 5 bases and J by 6 bases, leaving 15 bases between them. Germline loops: CDR1 LGHNA, CDR2 YSLEER. This CDR3 has 14 residues. In DNA form, the CDR3 reads TGCGCCAGCAGCTTTACTGGTGCCACGGATACGCAGTATTTT. It translates to CASSFTGATDTQYF.

This clonotype has a count of ten or more. The rearrangement links TRBV6-1 to TRBJ2-7; D unclear. Between the trimmed V and J ends, which lost 1 base and 3 bases, there was a span of 7 bases. The length of the CDR3 is 13 residues. CDR1 is MNHNS, CDR2 SASEGT, per germline. The CDR3: CASSEGVNYEQYF. The DNA for the CDR3 is TGTGCCAGCAGTGAAGGCGTGAACTACGAGCAGTACTTC.

This clonotype was observed at least ten times. This sequence joins TRBV6-2 or TRBV6-3 and TRBJ2-1; a weak D match, TRBD2 (6 bases). The CDR3 contains 14 residues. Germline CDR1 and CDR2: MNHEY and SVGEGT. The V end lost 6 bases, the J end lost 4 bases, and 13 bases lay between the germline ends. For the CDR3, the DNA is TGTGCCAGCAGGAATAGCGGAAGTTACAATGAGCAGTTCTTC. Translating gives CASRNSGSYNEQFF.

In this sample, this clonotype turned up many times. At one end the junction does not follow the germline gene, possibly because of a read error. This sequence joins TRBV7-7 and TRBJ1-3; no clear D gene. Germline loops: CDR1 SSHAT, CDR2 FNYEAQ (reference sequence). The CDR3 extends over 15 amino acids. The CDR3 bases are TGTGCTAGCAGCCTGGACGGAAACTCTGGAAACACCATATATTTT. This gives the protein CASSLDGNSGNTIYF. The full variable domain, completed using reference TRBV7-7 and TRBJ1-3, is GAGVSQSPRYKVTKRGQDVTLRCDPISSHATLYWYQQALGQGPEFLTYFNYEAQPDKSGLPSDRFSAERPEGSISTLTIQRTEQRDSAMYRCASSLDGNSGNTIYFGEGSWLTVV.